Below, one T cell receptor beta chain is given with its context. Its antigen is unidentified. The CDR3 length is 16 residues. Germline values: CDR1 MNHNS, CDR2 SASEGT. V trimming: 3 bases; J trimming: 6 bases; junction bases outside the gene matches: 12. The table came from immunoSEQ multiplex PCR; TCRdb's copy has only in-frame clones and leaves some out. The sample gives some 15,000 clones, roughly three quarters of which show up once; 4.5% to 5.5% is in the top ten. This sample was taken from a study of tumor-infiltrating lymphocytes in localized non-small cell lung cancer. At the level of the study: Patients included smokers and never-smokers with various histologies, some sampled after neoadjuvant chemotherapy. Resected tumor was paired with non-adjacent uninvolved lung from the same patient.

Broader study findings: TCR sequencing covered a subset of patients with enough tissue. No T-cell fraction difference was seen between IM1 and IM2 tumors.

The chain joins TRBV6-1 to TRBJ1-1; 8 positions match TRBD1. The material sequenced was lung tumor tissue. This receptor was identified in a human donor with non-small cell lung cancer. CDR3 region: CASSEETGDGRAEAFF. For the CDR3, the DNA is TGTGCCAGCAGTGAGGAGACAGGGGATGGGAGAGCTGAAGCTTTCTTT.